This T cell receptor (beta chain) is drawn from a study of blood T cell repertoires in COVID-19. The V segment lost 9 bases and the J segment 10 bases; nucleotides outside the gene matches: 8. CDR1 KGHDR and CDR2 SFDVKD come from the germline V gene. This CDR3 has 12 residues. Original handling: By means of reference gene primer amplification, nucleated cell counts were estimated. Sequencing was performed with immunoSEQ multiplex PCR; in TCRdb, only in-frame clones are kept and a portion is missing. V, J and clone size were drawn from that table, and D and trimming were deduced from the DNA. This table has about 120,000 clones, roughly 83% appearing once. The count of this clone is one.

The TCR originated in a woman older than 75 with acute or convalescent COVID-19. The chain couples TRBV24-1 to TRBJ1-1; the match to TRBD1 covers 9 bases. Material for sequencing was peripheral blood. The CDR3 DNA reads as TGTGCCACCCCCAACAGGGGGCAGCGAGCTTTCTTT. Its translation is CATPNRGQRAFF.